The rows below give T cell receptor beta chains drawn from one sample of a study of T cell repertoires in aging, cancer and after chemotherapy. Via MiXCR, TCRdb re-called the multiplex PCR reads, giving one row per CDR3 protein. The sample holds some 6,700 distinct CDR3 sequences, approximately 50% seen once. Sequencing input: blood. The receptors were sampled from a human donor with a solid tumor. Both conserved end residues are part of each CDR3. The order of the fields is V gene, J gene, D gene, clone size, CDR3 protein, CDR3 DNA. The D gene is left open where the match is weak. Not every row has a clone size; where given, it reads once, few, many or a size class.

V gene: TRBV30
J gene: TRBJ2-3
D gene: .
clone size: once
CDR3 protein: CACPGRVGSTDTQYF
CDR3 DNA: TGTGCCTGCCCCGGTCGAGTGGGAAGCACAGATACGCAGTATTTT

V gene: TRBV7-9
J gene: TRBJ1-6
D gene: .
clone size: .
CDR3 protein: CASSPLGNSPLHF
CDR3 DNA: TGTGCCAGCAGTCCCCTCGGTAATTCACCCCTCCACTTT

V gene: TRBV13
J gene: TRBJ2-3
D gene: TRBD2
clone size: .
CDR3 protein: CASSETSGSSDTQYF
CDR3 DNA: TGTGCCAGCAGCGAAACTAGCGGGAGCTCAGATACGCAGTATTTT

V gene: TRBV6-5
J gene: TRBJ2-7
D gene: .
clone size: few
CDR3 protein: CASYAGKRSSYEQYF
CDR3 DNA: TGTGCCAGCTACGCAGGGAAGAGGAGCTCCTACGAGCAGTACTTC

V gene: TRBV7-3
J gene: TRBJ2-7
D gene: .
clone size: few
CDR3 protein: CASSLTPARGTYEQYF
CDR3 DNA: TGTGCCAGCAGCTTAACCCCGGCGCGGGGCACCTACGAGCAGTACTTC

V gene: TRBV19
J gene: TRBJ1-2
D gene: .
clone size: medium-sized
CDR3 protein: CASSMTFPAGGYTF
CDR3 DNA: TGTGCCAGTAGTATGACGTTCCCGGCAGGGGGCTACACCTTC

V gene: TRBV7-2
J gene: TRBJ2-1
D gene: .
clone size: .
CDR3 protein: CASSLETRANEQFF
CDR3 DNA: TGTGCCAGCAGCTTAGAAACCAGGGCCAATGAGCAGTTCTTC

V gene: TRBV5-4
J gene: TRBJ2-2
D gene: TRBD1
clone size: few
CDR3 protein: CASSLEQGAPNTGELFF
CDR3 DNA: TGTGCCAGCAGCTTGGAGCAGGGGGCACCTAACACCGGGGAGCTGTTTTTT

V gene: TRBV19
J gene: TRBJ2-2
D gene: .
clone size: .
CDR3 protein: CASSIPRHTGELFF
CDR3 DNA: TGTGCCAGTAGTATCCCCCGTCACACCGGGGAGCTGTTTTTT

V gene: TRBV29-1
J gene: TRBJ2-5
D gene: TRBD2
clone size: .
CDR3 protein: CSVVLAGKETQYF
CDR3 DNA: TGCAGCGTTGTACTAGCGGGAAAAGAGACCCAGTACTTC

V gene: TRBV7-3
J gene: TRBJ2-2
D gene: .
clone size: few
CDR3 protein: CASGQGGGELFF
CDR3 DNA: TGTGCCAGCGGGCAGGGCGGCGGGGAGCTGTTTTTT

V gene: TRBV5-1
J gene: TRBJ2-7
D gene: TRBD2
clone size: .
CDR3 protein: CASSYSGTSGPKHEQYF
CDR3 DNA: TGCGCCAGCAGCTATTCCGGGACTAGCGGGCCCAAACACGAGCAGTACTTC

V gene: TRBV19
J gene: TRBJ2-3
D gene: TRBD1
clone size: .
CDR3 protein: CASSIFRAQGADTQYF
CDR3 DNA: TGTGCCAGTAGTATCTTCCGAGCACAGGGGGCAGATACGCAGTATTTT

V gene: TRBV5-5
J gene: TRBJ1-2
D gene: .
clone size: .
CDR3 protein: CASSLGQFRYGYTF
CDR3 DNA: TGTGCCAGCAGCCTAGGACAGTTTCGCTATGGCTACACCTTC

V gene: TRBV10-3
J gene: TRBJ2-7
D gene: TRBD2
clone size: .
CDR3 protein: CAISSQGLAGGYEQYF
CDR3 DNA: TGTGCCATCAGTTCACAGGGACTAGCGGGAGGCTACGAGCAGTACTTC

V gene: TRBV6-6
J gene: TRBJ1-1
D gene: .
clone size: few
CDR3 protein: CASSYSEVEAFF
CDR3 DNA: TGTGCCAGCAGTTACAGTGAGGTTGAAGCTTTCTTT

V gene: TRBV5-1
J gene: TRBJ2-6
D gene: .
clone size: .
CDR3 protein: CASSLVAGANVLTF
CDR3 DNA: TGCGCCAGCAGCTTGGTAGCTGGGGCCAACGTCCTGACTTTC

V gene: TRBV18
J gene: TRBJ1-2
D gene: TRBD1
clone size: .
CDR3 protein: CASSRLTGGGYGYTF
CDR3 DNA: TGTGCCAGCTCACGTCTGACAGGGGGTGGCTATGGCTACACCTTC

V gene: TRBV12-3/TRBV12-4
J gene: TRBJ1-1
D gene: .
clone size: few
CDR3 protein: CASSAEGIAFF
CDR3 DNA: TGTGCCAGCAGTGCCGAGGGTATAGCTTTCTTT

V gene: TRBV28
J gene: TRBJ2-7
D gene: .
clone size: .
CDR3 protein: CASSLFLPANEQYF
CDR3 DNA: TGTGCCAGCAGTTTGTTCCTCCCGGCCAACGAGCAGTACTTC

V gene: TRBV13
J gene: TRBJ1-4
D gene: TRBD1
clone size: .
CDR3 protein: CASSPFGGGEKLFF
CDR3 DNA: TGTGCCAGCAGCCCCTTTGGAGGGGGCGAAAAACTGTTTTTT

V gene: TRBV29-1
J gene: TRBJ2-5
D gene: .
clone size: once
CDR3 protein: CSVDGPDLMETQYF
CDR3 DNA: TGCAGCGTTGACGGTCCGGACCTTATGGAGACCCAGTACTTC

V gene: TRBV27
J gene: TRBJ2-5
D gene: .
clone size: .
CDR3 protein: CASSLSSGIIRTQYF
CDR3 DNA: TGTGCCAGCAGTCTAAGTTCTGGGATAATACGGACCCAGTACTTC

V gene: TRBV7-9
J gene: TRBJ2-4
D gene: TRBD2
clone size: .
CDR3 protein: CASSSPYSSGGILNIQYF
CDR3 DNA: TGTGCCAGCAGTTCACCCTACTCGTCGGGGGGTATTTTAAACATTCAGTACTTC

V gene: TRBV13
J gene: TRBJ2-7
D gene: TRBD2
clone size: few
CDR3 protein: CASRTSGNHYEQYF
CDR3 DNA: TGTGCCAGCAGAACCAGCGGGAACCACTACGAGCAGTACTTC

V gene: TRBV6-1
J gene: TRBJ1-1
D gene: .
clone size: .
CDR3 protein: CASSEAGVNTEAFF
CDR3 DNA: TGTGCCAGCAGTGAAGCGGGGGTGAACACTGAAGCTTTCTTT

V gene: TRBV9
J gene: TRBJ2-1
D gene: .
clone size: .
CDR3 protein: CASSVEQGRRNEQFF
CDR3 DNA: TGTGCCAGCAGCGTAGAACAGGGCCGTCGCAATGAGCAGTTCTTC

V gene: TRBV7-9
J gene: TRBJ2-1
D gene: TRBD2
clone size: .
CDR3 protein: CASSFTSGLRDNEQFF
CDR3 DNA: TGTGCCAGCAGCTTCACTAGCGGTTTGAGGGACAATGAGCAGTTCTTC

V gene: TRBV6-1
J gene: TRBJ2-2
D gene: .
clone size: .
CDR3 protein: CASSEGAGTNTGELFF
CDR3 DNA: TGTGCCAGCAGTGAAGGGGCAGGGACGAACACCGGGGAGCTGTTTTTT

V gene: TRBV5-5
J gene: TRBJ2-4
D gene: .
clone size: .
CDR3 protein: CASSLFGGWIQYF
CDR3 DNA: TGTGCCAGCAGCTTGTTCGGGGGATGGATTCAGTACTTC

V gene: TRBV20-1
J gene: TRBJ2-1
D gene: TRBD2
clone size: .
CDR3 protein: CSTNPTSGRVYEQFF
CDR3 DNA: TGCAGTACCAACCCGACTAGCGGGAGAGTCTATGAGCAGTTCTTC

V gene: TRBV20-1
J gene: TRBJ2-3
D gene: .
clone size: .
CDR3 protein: CSARELTSISDTQYF
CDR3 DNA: TGCAGTGCTAGAGAATTGACTAGTATCTCAGATACGCAGTATTTT

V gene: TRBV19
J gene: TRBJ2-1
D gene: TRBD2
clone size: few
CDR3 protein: CASSPEGLAGGEGYNEQFF
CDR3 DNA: TGTGCCAGTAGTCCCGAGGGACTAGCGGGAGGGGAAGGGTACAATGAGCAGTTCTTC

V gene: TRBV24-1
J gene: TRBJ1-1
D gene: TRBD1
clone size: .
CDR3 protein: CATSDPGQGNTEAFF
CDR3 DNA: TGTGCCACCAGTGACCCCGGACAGGGGAACACTGAAGCTTTCTTT

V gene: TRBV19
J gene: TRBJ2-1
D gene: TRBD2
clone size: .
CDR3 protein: CASSIKASGESSYNEQFF
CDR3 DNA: TGTGCCAGTAGTATAAAGGCTAGCGGGGAAAGCTCCTACAATGAGCAGTTCTTC

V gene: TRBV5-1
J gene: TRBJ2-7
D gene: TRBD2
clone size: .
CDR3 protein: CASSLTGTSGYEQYF
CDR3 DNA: TGCGCCAGCAGCTTGACCGGGACTAGCGGCTACGAGCAGTACTTC

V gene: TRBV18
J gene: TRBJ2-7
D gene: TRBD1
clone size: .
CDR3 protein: CASSSKGTGGVYEQYF
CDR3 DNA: TGTGCCAGCTCGTCTAAGGGGACAGGGGGCGTCTACGAGCAGTACTTC

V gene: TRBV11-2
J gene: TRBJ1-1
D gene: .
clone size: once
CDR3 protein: CASSLPVQRGEAFF
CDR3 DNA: TGTGCCAGCAGCCTTCCGGTCCAGAGGGGTGAAGCTTTCTTT

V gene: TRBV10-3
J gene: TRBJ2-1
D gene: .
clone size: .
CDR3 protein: CAIRADNEQFF
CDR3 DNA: TGTGCCATCCGGGCAGACAATGAGCAGTTCTTC

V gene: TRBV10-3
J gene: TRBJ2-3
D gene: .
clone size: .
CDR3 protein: CAISLSFSTDTQYF
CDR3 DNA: TGTGCCATCAGTCTCTCCTTTTCCACAGATACGCAGTATTTT

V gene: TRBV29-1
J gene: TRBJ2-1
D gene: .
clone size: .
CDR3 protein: CSVEVEGVEQFF
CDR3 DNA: TGCAGCGTTGAAGTGGAGGGGGTTGAGCAGTTCTTC

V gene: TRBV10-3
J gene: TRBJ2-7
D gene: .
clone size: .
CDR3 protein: CAISESGGVHEQYF
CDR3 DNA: TGTGCCATCAGTGAGTCAGGAGGGGTCCACGAGCAGTACTTC